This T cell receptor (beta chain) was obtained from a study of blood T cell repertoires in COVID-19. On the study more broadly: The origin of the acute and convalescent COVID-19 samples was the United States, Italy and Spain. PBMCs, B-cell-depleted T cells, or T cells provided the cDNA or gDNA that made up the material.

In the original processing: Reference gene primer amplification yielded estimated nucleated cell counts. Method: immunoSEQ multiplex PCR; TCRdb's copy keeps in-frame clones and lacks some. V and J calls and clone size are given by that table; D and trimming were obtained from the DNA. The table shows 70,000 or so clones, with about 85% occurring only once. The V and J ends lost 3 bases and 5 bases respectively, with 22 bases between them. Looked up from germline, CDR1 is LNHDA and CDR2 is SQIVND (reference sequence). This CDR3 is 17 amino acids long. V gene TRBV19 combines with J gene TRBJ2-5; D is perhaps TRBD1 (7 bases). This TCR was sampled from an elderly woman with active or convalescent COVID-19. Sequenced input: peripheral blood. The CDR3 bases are TGTGCCAGTAGTATTGGAGGGGGCGCCAGGGCCGGGGAGACCCAGTACTTC. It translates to CASSIGGGARAGETQYF.